One TCR beta chain is described in this entry. These data belong to a study of T cell responses to AZD1222 COVID-19 vaccine. The table came from immunoSEQ multiplex PCR; TCRdb's copy has only in-frame clones and leaves some out. This table has 200,000 or so clones, around 89% appearing once. CDR1 and CDR2 (germline): MNHEY, SVGAGI. The length of the CDR3 is 15 residues. Trimming shortened V by 6 bases and J by 0 bases, and 12 bases separated the two germline ends. Material: peripheral blood, obtained on day 0 of AZD1222 vaccination. V is TRBV6-5 and J is TRBJ1-5, with a weak D call TRBD1 (6 bases). This clonotype was sampled from an adult in good health. The CDR3 DNA reads TGTGCCAGCAGACCCGGGACACATAGCAATCAGCCCCAGCATTTT. Its translation is CASRPGTHSNQPQHF.